The clone carrying this TCR beta chain appeared a few times. The data belong to a study of T cells in Graves' hyperthyroidism and ophthalmopathy. From RNA transcripts, TCR beta CDR3 regions were amplified. The TCR CDR3 first-round RT-PCR relied on the HTBI primer set. Each CDR3 protein is one row after TCRdb ran MiXCR on the multiplex PCR reads. The table records around 300,000 distinct CDR3 sequences, around 13% of them present only once. Hyperthyroidism, newly diagnosed and lasting under 2 months, affected patients aged 18 to 65. Exclusion followed for patients with uncontrolled infection, other autoimmune disease, pregnancy or lactation. The study based diagnoses on clinical symptoms, serum thyroxine and TRAb, thyroid ultrasound and orbital computed tomography. PBMCs came from over 8.5 ml fresh peripheral blood. Germline assignment: CDR1 SEHNR and CDR2 FQNEAQ (reference sequence). The CDR3 is 9 amino acids. Trimming cost V 4 bases and J 11 bases, with 3 bases left between them.

Source material: blood. The chain has TRBV7-9 and TRBJ2-1; D remains ambiguous. This sequence was found in a woman in her 40s with Graves' hyperthyroidism. CDR3 coding DNA: TGTGCCAGCAGCTCCCAGCAGTTCTTC. It translates to CASSSQQFF.